This note documents a single TCR beta chain sequence. The data are from a study of blood T cell repertoires in COVID-19. The method was immunoSEQ multiplex PCR; TCRdb's version includes in-frame clones alone and lacks a portion of them. The sample comprises about 260,000 clones, approximately 91% of which are singletons, and around 11% rests with the top ten. The CDR3 totals 15 residues. Germline V CDR1 and CDR2: SGHRS, YFSETQ. After removal of 4 bases from V and 7 bases from J, the junction contained 6 bases not matched to a gene. V gene TRBV5-1 combines with J gene TRBJ1-4; the match to TRBD1 covers 11 bases. This TCR came from a woman aged 30 to 39 with COVID-19, enrolled during active disease. The material sequenced was peripheral blood. Here the CDR3 DNA reads TGCGCCAGCAGCCAACGGACAGGGGGCTTTGAAAAACTGTTTTTT. Its protein product is CASSQRTGGFEKLFF.